These 14 T cell receptor beta chains share one sample of origin, sequenced in a study of blood T cell repertoires in COVID-19. Assay used: immunoSEQ multiplex PCR; TCRdb lists only in-frame clones, some missing. The data contain some 150,000 clones, around 82% of them singletons. The sample comprised peripheral blood. These receptors were collected from a man aged 55 to 69 who had recovered from COVID-19.

This clone was seen a few times. The rearrangement uses TRBV25-1 and TRBJ2-7; perhaps TRBD1 as D (6 bases). Germline CDR1 reads MGHDK; CDR2 reads SYGVNS. The CDR3 consists of 17 residues. V was trimmed by 8 bases and J by 1 base, leaving 24 bases between them. CDR3 region: CASLRPGQPLRSYEQYF. The CDR3 DNA reads as TGTGCCAGCCTGCGACCGGGACAACCATTGAGGTCCTACGAGCAGTACTTC.

This chain links TRBV3-1 (or the pseudogene TRBV3-2) with TRBJ2-7, with D possibly TRBD2 on 6 matching bases. The CDR3 covers 14 residues. Germline-derived CDR1 and CDR2 are LGHDT and YNNKEL (reference sequence). The V and J ends lost 4 bases and 3 bases respectively, with 13 bases between them. Written as DNA, the CDR3 is TGTGCCAGCAGCCCATCTGTGGGGGGCTACGAGCAGTACTTC. As protein: CASSPSVGGYEQYF.

This clone is medium-sized. CDR3 sequence: CASRAGAVGRNSPLHF. Written as DNA, the CDR3 is TGTGCCAGCAGGGCGGGGGCCGTGGGGCGGAATTCACCCCTCCACTTT. The rearrangement joins TRBV2 to TRBJ1-6, with D perhaps matching TRBD1 (6 bases). CDR3 length: 16 residues. Germline CDR1 SNHLY, CDR2 FYNNEI. The ends were cut back, 6 bases at V and 7 bases at J, with 19 bases in the middle.

The V and J genes are TRBV6-5 and TRBJ2-5; 7 nucleotides match TRBD1. The CDR3 is 14 residues long. Germline trimming cut 5 bases from V and 3 bases from J; bases unmatched to any gene: 6. CDR1 is MNHEY, CDR2 SVGAGI, per germline. CDR3 DNA sequence: TGTGCCAGCAGTAGACAGGGATACGAAGAGACCCAGTACTTC. Translating it yields CASSRQGYEETQYF.

The chain couples TRBV28 to TRBJ2-3; TRBD2 is a possible D gene (5 bases). Between the trimmed V and J ends, which lost 2 bases and 4 bases, there was a span of 16 bases. Germline loops: CDR1 MDHEN, CDR2 SYDVKM. The CDR3 covers 16 residues. The CDR3 bases are TGTGCCAGCAGTTTAAGTCCTGCGTCGGGGTCAGATACGCAGTATTTT. It translates to CASSLSPASGSDTQYF.

This clone appeared a few times. The chain recombines TRBV12-3 or TRBV12-4 with TRBJ2-7; D gene uncertain. Trimming stripped 6 bases from V and 3 bases from J, with 12 bases between. The CDR3 covers 13 residues. CDR3 sequence: CASSPLGLYEQYF. As DNA, the CDR3 is TGTGCCAGCAGCCCCCTGGGCCTCTACGAGCAGTACTTC.

The V gene is TRBV19, the J gene TRBJ2-5, with TRBD1 matching over 8 bases. J was trimmed by 2 bases and V by 7 bases; bases with no gene match: 12. The germline CDR1 and CDR2 sequences are LNHDA and SQIVND (reference sequence). The CDR3 is 16 amino acids. This CDR3 reads CASTPEKWTGQETQYF. As DNA, the CDR3 is TGTGCCAGTACCCCCGAGAAGTGGACAGGGCAAGAGACCCAGTACTTC. Supplemented by reference TRBV19 and TRBJ2-5, the full variable domain reads DGGITQSPKYLFRKEGQNVTLSCEQNLNHDAMYWYRQDPGQGLRLIYYSQIVNDFQKGDIAEGYSVSREKKESFPLTVTSAQKNPTAFYLCASTPEKWTGQETQYFGPGTRLLVL.

This sequence joins TRBV5-8 and TRBJ1-2, with a tentative D call TRBD1 (6 bases). Trimming left V 4 bases short and J 5 bases short, with 9 bases between. The CDR3 contains 12 residues. CDR1 and CDR2 (germline): SGHTS, YDEGEE. CDR3 protein: CASSTDRYGYTF. The CDR3 DNA follows: TGTGCCAGCAGCACGGACAGATATGGCTACACCTTC.

This chain joins TRBV4-3 and TRBJ2-5; D not resolved. The CDR3 consists of 13 residues. Germline CDR1 is LGHNA and CDR2 is YSLEER. Trimming pared 1 base from V and 3 bases from J, leaving 6 bases between. CDR3 region: CASSQAREETQYF. Here the CDR3 DNA reads TGCGCCAGCAGCCAAGCCCGGGAAGAGACCCAGTACTTC.

Here the CDR3 reads CASSLRRGASEQYF. The CDR3, as DNA: TGTGCCAGCAGCCTACGGCGGGGGGCTAGTGAGCAGTACTTC. J is TRBJ2-7 and V is TRBV11-3; TRBD2 matches at 8 bases. V gave up 5 bases and J gave up 7 bases; unmatched junction bases: 10. The CDR3 sequence is 14 residues long. Germline V gene data show CDR1 as SGHNT and CDR2 as YENEEA. Filled out from reference TRBV11-3 and TRBJ2-7, the complete variable domain reads EAGVVQSPRYKIIEKKQPVAFWCNPISGHNTLYWYLQNLGQGPELLIRYENEEAVDDSQLPKDRFSAERLKGVDSTLKIQPAELGDSAVYLCASSLRRGASEQYFGPGTRLTVT.

A single count supports this clone. DNA for the CDR3: TGTGTCCCGGCGGGTGACTATGGCTACACCTTC. It codes for CVPAGDYGYTF. The chain employs TRBV24-1 and TRBJ1-2; D call uncertain. Looked up from germline, CDR1 is KGHDR and CDR2 is SFDVKD. This CDR3 has 11 residues.

This clone appeared a single time. V usage is TRBV11-2 and J usage is TRBJ2-1; D is ambiguous. This CDR3 spans 17 amino acids. Germline CDR1 SGHAT, CDR2 FQNNGV. V dropped 4 bases and J dropped 6 bases, with 22 bases sitting between them. CDR3 in DNA: TGTGCCAGCAGCTCACTCCTCCATACCGGGTTTGGCAATGAGCAGTTCTTC. The encoded protein is CASSSLLHTGFGNEQFF.

V and J are TRBV6-5 and TRBJ1-5; a weak D match, TRBD1 (5 bases). The V gene lost 0 bases and the J gene lost 11 bases, with 17 bases spanning the gap. The CDR3 runs 15 residues. Germline values: CDR1 MNHEY, CDR2 SVGAGI. The CDR3 DNA reads TGTGCCAGCAGTTACTCGGGGGAGGGGAAGTGGGCCCAGCATTTT. Translating it yields CASSYSGEGKWAQHF.

The CDR3 protein is CASSNQGAHEQYF. CDR3 nucleotides: TGTGCCAGTAGTAACCAGGGGGCGCACGAGCAGTACTTC. The gene calls are TRBV19 and TRBJ2-7; 8 nucleotides match TRBD1. With 4 bases clipped from V and 5 bases from J, the junction kept 4 bases outside the gene matches. The CDR3 consists of 13 residues. CDR1 and CDR2 from the germline V gene are LNHDA and SQIVND (reference sequence).